This TCR beta chain is from a study of T-cell memory formation after mild COVID-19. There are 13 residues in the CDR3. V was clipped by 0 bases and J by 10 bases, with 9 bases between them. The germline V gene encodes CDR1 KGHDR and CDR2 SFDVKD. TCRdb reprocessed the 5' RACE reads with MiXCR, giving one entry per CDR3 protein. The sample lists fewer than 300,000 distinct CDR3 sequences, over 15% occurring once. Sequencing was done on a sample of PBMCs or a T cell subset sorted from them (not recorded which). J is TRBJ2-1 and V is TRBV24-1; D remains unclear. The TCR originated in a man aged 18 to 30 who had mild COVID-19 (a few samples of this study predate the infection). Cell type and time point are not known. For the CDR3, the DNA is TGTGCCACCAGTGATTTGCACCGTGGGGAGCAGTTCTTC. Protein sequence: CATSDLHRGEQFF.